The clone carrying this TCR beta chain came up once. The junction departs from germline at one end; a sequencing error may be responsible. The record originates from a study of Ad26.COV2.S vaccination and SARS-CoV-2 variants. Treatment described: 19 received Ad26.COV2.S at low or high dose, single or two shots; 5 received placebo; per-sample allocation not given. Following the first vaccine or placebo injection, samples were taken on day 63. The method was immunoSEQ multiplex PCR; TCRdb's version includes in-frame clones alone and lacks a portion of them. Found here are about 450,000 clones, 89% of them singletons; the top ten hold approximately 2.5%. The input for sequencing was peripheral blood, taken in a trial of Ad26.COV2.S vaccine versus placebo. This clonotype was obtained from a person aged 18 to 65 who received the Ad26.COV2.S COVID-19 vaccine or a placebo.

The chain's CDR3 is CASSLDSHNEQFF. The CDR3 DNA reads TGTGCCAGCAGCTTAGACTCCCACAATGAGCAGTTCTTC. The chain has TRBV9 and TRBJ2-1; the D is unclear. The CDR3 contains 13 residues. Germline values: CDR1 SGDLS, CDR2 YYNGEE.